This TCR beta chain was identified in a study of T cells in Graves' hyperthyroidism and ophthalmopathy. At least ten counts were recorded for this clonotype. After removal of 1 base from V and 4 bases from J, the junction contained 2 bases not matched to a gene. The length of the CDR3 is 14 residues. Looked up from germline, CDR1 is SEHNR and CDR2 is FQNEAQ (reference sequence). Researchers amplified the TCR beta CDR3 regions from RNA transcripts. During a first-round RT-PCR of the TCR CDR3, the HTBI primer set was used. TCRdb redid the calling of the multiplex PCR reads with MiXCR, one entry per CDR3 protein. The data show about 640,000 distinct CDR3 sequences, roughly 20% seen once.

This chain connects TRBV7-9 to TRBJ1-1, with TRBD1 matching over 8 bases. This sequence was found in a man aged 30 to 45 with Graves' ophthalmopathy. The sequenced sample consisted of blood. The CDR3 DNA follows: TGTGCCAGCAGCTTAGGGGACAGGAGCACTGAAGCTTTCTTT. Protein sequence: CASSLGDRSTEAFF.